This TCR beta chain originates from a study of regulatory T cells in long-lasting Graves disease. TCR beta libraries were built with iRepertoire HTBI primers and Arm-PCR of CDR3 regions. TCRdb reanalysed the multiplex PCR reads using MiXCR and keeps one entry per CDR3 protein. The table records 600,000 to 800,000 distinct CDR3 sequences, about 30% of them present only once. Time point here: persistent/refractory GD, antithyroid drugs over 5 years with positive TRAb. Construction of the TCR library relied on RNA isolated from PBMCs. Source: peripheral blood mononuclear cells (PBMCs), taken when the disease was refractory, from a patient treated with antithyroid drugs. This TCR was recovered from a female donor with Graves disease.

DNA of the CDR3: TGCGCCAGCAGCGGGGGGACAGCCGAGAACACTGAAGCTTTCTTT. Its translation: CASSGGTAENTEAFF. The chain joins TRBV5-1 to TRBJ1-1; the match to TRBD1 covers 7 bases. There are 15 residues in the CDR3. Trimming took 4 bases from V and 1 from J; bases not matched to a gene: 7. CDR1 and CDR2 (germline): SGHRS, YFSETQ. Using reference TRBV5-1 and TRBJ1-1 for the parts outside the CDR3, the full variable domain is KAGVTQTPRYLIKTRGQQVTLSCSPISGHRSVSWYQQTPGQGLQFLFEYFSETQRNKGNFPGRFSGRQFSNSRSEMNVSTLELGDSALYLCASSGGTAENTEAFFGQGTRLTVV.